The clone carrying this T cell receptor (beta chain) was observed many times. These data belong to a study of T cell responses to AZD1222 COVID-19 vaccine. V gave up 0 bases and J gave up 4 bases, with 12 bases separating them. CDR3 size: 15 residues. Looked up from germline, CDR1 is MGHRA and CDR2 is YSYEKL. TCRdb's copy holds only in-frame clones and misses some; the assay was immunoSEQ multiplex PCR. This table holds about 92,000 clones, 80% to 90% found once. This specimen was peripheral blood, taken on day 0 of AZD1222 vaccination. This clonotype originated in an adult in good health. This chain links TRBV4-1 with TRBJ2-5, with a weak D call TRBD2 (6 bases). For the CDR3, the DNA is TGCGCCAGCAGCCAAGATAGCGGCGGCGGAGAGACCCAGTACTTC. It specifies CASSQDSGGGETQYF.